The T cell receptor (beta chain) described here comes from a study of cytomegalovirus exposure and HLA in healthy donors. General study points: A later analysis found TCR association rates differed by HLA locus, highest for DRB1 and lowest for HLA-C. Roughly uniform depth of sequencing across donors was assumed in presence/absence analyses.

The V segment lost 6 bases and the J segment 7 bases; nucleotides outside the gene matches: 8. This CDR3 has 14 amino acids. Germline V gene lookup returns CDR1 SNHLY and CDR2 FYNNEI. Primers included in the PCR were 60 Vbeta and 13 Jbeta primers. Profiling relied on immunoSEQ multiplex PCR, and the TCRdb table lists in-frame clones only, not all of them. This sample yields 95,000 to 150,000 clones, of which about 62% are seen a single time; about 8% belongs to the top ten. A remark on this clone: Antigen unknown.

Healthy donors of bone marrow made up the group. The receptor's source is a middle-aged woman in good health and CMV-seropositive. The rearrangement uses TRBV2 and TRBJ1-4; 7 bases fit TRBD1. Sequenced: PBMCs. The CDR3 reads CASSTGTDSEKLFF. The CDR3 nucleotides are TGTGCCAGCAGCACGGGGACAGATTCTGAAAAACTGTTTTTT.